This is a list of T cell receptor beta chains from one sample in a study of blood T cell repertoires in COVID-19. The assay was immunoSEQ multiplex PCR, and TCRdb's table has in-frame clones only and misses some. The repertoire includes about 100,000 clones, approximately 86% of them detected once, and more than 1% sits in the top ten. The specimen sequenced was peripheral blood. The receptors were gathered from a man at least 80 years old with active or convalescent COVID-19. Both conserved end residues are part of each CDR3. Size tells how often a clone was seen (once, few, many) or the class of an expanded clone, and some rows leave it out.

j_call v_call clone_size cdr3_aa
TRBJ2-5 TRBV5-6 once CASSLMAGGQETQYF
TRBJ1-3 TRBV9 - CASSGLGSGNTIYF
TRBJ2-3 TRBV18 - CASSPLAGLTDTQYF
TRBJ2-5 TRBV18 - CATSYREETQYF
TRBJ2-7 TRBV30 - CAWSWDRGTYEQYF
TRBJ2-5 TRBV7-2 - CASSLDLAGGQTQYF
TRBJ1-1 TRBV4-1 - CASSLAGGHEAFF
TRBJ2-5 TRBV19 - CASSIPGLAGYQETQYF
TRBJ1-2 TRBV25-1 - CASRAGTEKINYGYTF
TRBJ1-2 TRBV19 - CASSIQGVDYGYTF
TRBJ1-5 TRBV5-5 - CASSLSGQPQHF
TRBJ2-3 TRBV7-2 - CASSERYSADTQYF
TRBJ1-1 TRBV28 - CASSLADRTFF
TRBJ1-4 TRBV28 - CASSFGTGLREKLFF
TRBJ2-2 TRBV7-3 - CASTPGPTGELFF
TRBJ1-3 TRBV19 - CASSISRVGGTSGNTIYF
TRBJ2-1 TRBV6-6 - CASSYSTGVNEQFF
TRBJ2-2 TRBV5-1 - CASSSGQNTGELFF